The T cell receptor beta chain under discussion was sequenced for a study of blood T cells in healthy people across ages. On the study more broadly: T cells yielded about one barcoded beta molecule per two cells through template switching.

At least ten counts were recorded for this clonotype. The antigen is not known. A second PCR, run for roughly 7 to 12 cycles, used a sample-barcoded 5' primer plus a J-beta primer mix. Every cDNA molecule bore a tag from a template-switch adaptor containing 12 random nucleotides. Each CDR3 protein is one row after TCRdb ran MiXCR on the 5' RACE reads. The sample contains 650,000 to 1,000,000 distinct CDR3 sequences, approximately 35% of which appear only once. General study findings and limits: Among long-lived donors, naive CD4+ cells were more numerous and diversity higher than in aged donors. Naive T cell percentage and TCR beta diversity correlated strongly.

The germline CDR1 and CDR2 sequences are DFQATT and SNEGSKA (reference sequence). The V end lost 6 bases, the J end lost 0 bases, and 11 bases lay between the germline ends. The CDR3 length is 13 residues. This TCR came from a man aged 18-30 years in good health. Source material: blood. This chain connects TRBV20-1 to TRBJ1-2; TRBD1 might be the D (6 bases). DNA for the CDR3: TGCAGTGCGCCGGACAGTTCTAACTATGGCTACACCTTC. This gives the protein CSAPDSSNYGYTF.